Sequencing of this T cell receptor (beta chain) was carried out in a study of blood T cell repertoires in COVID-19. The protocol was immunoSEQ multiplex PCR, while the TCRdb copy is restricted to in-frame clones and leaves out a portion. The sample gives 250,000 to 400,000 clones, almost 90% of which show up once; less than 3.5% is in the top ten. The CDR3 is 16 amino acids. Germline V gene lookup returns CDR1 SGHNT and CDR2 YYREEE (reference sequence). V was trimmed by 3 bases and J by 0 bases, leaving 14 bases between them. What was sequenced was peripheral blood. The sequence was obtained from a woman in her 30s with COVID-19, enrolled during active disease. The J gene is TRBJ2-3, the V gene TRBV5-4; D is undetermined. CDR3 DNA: TGTGCCAGCAGCTCGGTTTCTAGACCTAGCACAGATACGCAGTATTTT. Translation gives CASSSVSRPSTDTQYF. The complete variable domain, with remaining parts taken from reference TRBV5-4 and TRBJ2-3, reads ETGVTQSPTHLIKTRGQQVTLRCSSQSGHNTVSWYQQALGQGPQFIFQYYREEENGRGNFPPRFSGLQFPNYSSELNVNALELDDSALYLCASSSVSRPSTDTQYFGPGTRLTVL.